Listed here are 20 T cell receptor beta chains from one sample, sequenced in a study of OX40 agonist ivuxolimab in advanced cancers. The method was immunoSEQ multiplex PCR; TCRdb's version includes in-frame clones alone and lacks a portion of them. In the table there are 40,000 to 55,000 clones, roughly 90% of which are singletons. This specimen consisted of CD4+ or CD8+ T cells sorted from blood, obtained in a trial of the OX40 agonist ivuxolimab. The source of these receptors is an adult with an advanced solid tumor such as melanoma, head and neck, liver or kidney cancer.

This clone was counted between two and nine times. This chain joins TRBV27 and TRBJ1-6, with D maybe TRBD1 (5 bases). CDR3 length: 13 residues. Trimming stripped 5 bases from V and 9 bases from J, with 11 bases between. Germline-derived CDR1 and CDR2 are MNHEY and SMNVEV (reference sequence). CDR3 DNA sequence: TGTGCCAGCAGTCTAGGGGCTAGTTCACCCCTCCACTTT. Translated, it gives CASSLGASSPLHF.

This clone was observed a handful of times. The rearrangement links TRBV19 to TRBJ1-5; D ambiguous. The CDR3 contains 15 residues. Germline values: CDR1 LNHDA, CDR2 SQIVND (reference sequence). The V gene lost 1 base and the J gene lost 3 bases, with 10 bases spanning the gap. In DNA form, the CDR3 reads TGTGCCAGTAGTATAGTTCTAACCCTCAATCAGCCCCAGCATTTT. This translates into CASSIVLTLNQPQHF.

The table lists this clone with a few counts. V usage is TRBV9 and J usage is TRBJ1-2, with TRBD1 as a possible D gene (6 bases). CDR1 is SGDLS, CDR2 YYNGEE, per germline. V lost 0 bases to trimming and J lost 6 bases, with 6 bases between them. CDR3 length: 12 residues. The CDR3 sequence: CASSVGGHGYTF. In nucleotides, the CDR3 is TGTGCCAGCAGCGTAGGGGGGCATGGCTACACCTTC.

J is TRBJ2-7 and V is TRBV4-1; 11 bases fit TRBD2. This CDR3 has 15 amino acids. V lost 5 bases, J lost 4 bases, and 7 bases stayed unmatched. Germline assignment: CDR1 MGHRA and CDR2 YSYEKL. CDR3 sequence reads: CASSTTSGSRYEQYF. CDR3 DNA: TGCGCCAGCAGCACCACTAGCGGGAGTAGGTACGAGCAGTACTTC.

V and J are TRBV6-1 and TRBJ2-7; D possibly corresponds to TRBD1 (5 bases). The CDR3 runs to 16 residues. Germline loops: CDR1 MNHNS, CDR2 SASEGT. With 1 base removed from V and 2 bases from J, the gap between germline ends came to 15 bases. The CDR3 DNA sequence: TGTGCCAGCAGTGAAGGGGTAGGGCAGGGTGCCTACGAGCAGTACTTC. Its translation: CASSEGVGQGAYEQYF.

J is TRBJ2-5 and V is TRBV11-2, with a possible D match to TRBD1 (5 bases). The CDR3 sequence is 18 residues long. The V end lost 4 bases, the J end lost 7 bases, and 28 bases lay between the germline ends. The V gene's germline CDR1 is SGHAT and CDR2 FQNNGV. The CDR3 loop is CASSSQSTGSPELGTQYF. The CDR3 DNA follows: TGTGCCAGCAGCTCCCAATCTACAGGAAGCCCCGAGTTAGGGACCCAGTACTTC.

This chain uses TRBV6-5 with TRBJ1-1; 9 bases fit TRBD1. The germline V gene encodes CDR1 MNHEY and CDR2 SVGAGI. The CDR3 extends over 14 amino acids. V gave up 6 bases and J gave up 2 bases; unmatched junction bases: 4. This CDR3 reads CASRTGGENTEAFF. CDR3 coding DNA: TGTGCCAGCAGAACAGGGGGCGAAAACACTGAAGCTTTCTTT.

The V gene is TRBV13, the J gene TRBJ2-5; D not resolved. V was trimmed by 3 bases and J by 4 bases, leaving 6 bases between them. The CDR3 extends over 12 amino acids. The germline gives CDR1 PRHDT, CDR2 FYEKMQ (reference sequence). The CDR3 DNA reads as TGTGCCAGCAGCTTTTTTGGAGAGACCCAGTACTTC. Its protein product is CASSFFGETQYF. Full variable domain (rest looked up from reference TRBV13 and TRBJ2-5): AAGVIQSPRHLIKEKRETATLKCYPIPRHDTVYWYQQGPGQDPQFLISFYEKMQSDKGSIPDRFSAQQFSDYHSELNMSSLELGDSALYFCASSFFGETQYFGPGTRLLVL.

The chain links TRBV19 to TRBJ2-7; 10 bases are shared with TRBD1. Germline trimming cut 3 bases from V and 3 bases from J; bases unmatched to any gene: 2. Looked up from germline, CDR1 is LNHDA and CDR2 is SQIVND (reference sequence). The CDR3 is 14 residues long. CDR3 sequence: CASSMTGGFYEQYF. For the CDR3, the DNA is TGTGCCAGTAGTATGACAGGGGGCTTCTACGAGCAGTACTTC.

This sequence joins TRBV7-9 and TRBJ2-5, with 10 bases identical to TRBD2. The better agreement between TRBJ2-7 and the DNA end casts doubt on the J call. Germline V gene sequence: CDR1 SEHNR, CDR2 FQNEAQ (reference sequence). This CDR3 has 15 residues. CDR3 sequence: CASSAGTSASYEQYF. The DNA for the CDR3 is TGTGCCAGCAGCGCCGGGACTAGCGCCTCCTACGAGCAGTACTTC.

The chain links TRBV27 to TRBJ2-2, with 10 bases matching TRBD2. V gave up 6 bases and J gave up 4 bases; unmatched junction bases: 8. This CDR3 spans 16 amino acids. Per germline, CDR1 MNHEY and CDR2 SMNVEV (reference sequence). The CDR3 DNA follows: TGTGCCAGCAGCCCTAGCGGGGGCCGGACCACCGGGGAGCTGTTTTTT. Residues: CASSPSGGRTTGELFF.

The rearrangement uses TRBV5-4 and TRBJ2-3; weak D call: TRBD2 (7 bases). Germline CDR1 and CDR2: SGHNT and YYREEE (reference sequence). This CDR3 spans 17 amino acids. V was clipped by 1 base and J by 2 bases, with 17 bases between them. The CDR3 spells CASSLLSRGAPTDTQYF. The CDR3 bases are TGTGCCAGCAGCTTGTTGTCTCGGGGGGCTCCCACAGATACGCAGTATTTT.

This chain connects TRBV19 to TRBJ1-1; D is possibly TRBD1 (6 bases). Germline assignment: CDR1 LNHDA and CDR2 SQIVND (reference sequence). The CDR3 extends over 15 amino acids. V was pared by 4 bases and J by 5 bases, with 17 bases between. The CDR3 region has the DNA TGTGCCAGTAGTACCGCTGCTGGGGGGCGGACTGAAGCTTTCTTT. Its translation: CASSTAAGGRTEAFF.

This clone was seen a single time. This sequence joins TRBV19 and TRBJ2-1; D gene unclear. This CDR3 comprises 14 residues. Trimming took off 6 bases at V and 2 bases at J, with 11 bases between the two ends. CDR1 is LNHDA, CDR2 SQIVND, per germline (reference sequence). This CDR3 is CASRGESAYNEQFF. In DNA, the CDR3 is TGTGCCAGTAGGGGCGAGTCAGCCTACAATGAGCAGTTCTTC.

V gene TRBV27 combines with J gene TRBJ2-7; D perhaps matches TRBD2 (7 bases). The V gene lost 6 bases and the J gene lost 0 bases, with 15 bases spanning the gap. The CDR3 covers 15 residues. The germline CDR1 and CDR2 sequences are MNHEY and SMNVEV (reference sequence). The CDR3 DNA reads TGTGCCAGCAGACACGGGGGGCACAGCTCCTACGAGCAGTACTTC. Translated, it gives CASRHGGHSSYEQYF.

The chain links TRBV7-9 to TRBJ1-2; D gene unclear. The CDR3 loop spans 14 amino acids. The germline V gene encodes CDR1 SEHNR and CDR2 FQNEAQ (reference sequence). Trimming left V 6 bases short and J 2 bases short, with 13 bases between. CDR3 nucleotide sequence: TGTGCCAGCAGACAACTCGGCCTGAACTATGGCTACACCTTC. It codes for CASRQLGLNYGYTF.

The chain carries TRBV29-1 and TRBJ2-1, with TRBD1 matching 7 bases. CDR1 is SQVTM, CDR2 ANQGSEA, per germline. The trim removed 6 bases at V and 2 bases at J, leaving 13 bases unmatched. CDR3 length equals 16 residues. CDR3 region: CSVPLQRRGTYNEQFF. The CDR3 DNA sequence: TGCAGCGTACCCCTCCAGCGCAGGGGGACCTACAATGAGCAGTTCTTC.

The CDR3 region is CASSWQGADGYTF. In nucleotides, the CDR3 is TGTGCCAGCAGCTGGCAGGGGGCGGATGGCTACACCTTC. The V call is TRBV7-3, the J call TRBJ1-2, with 8 bases aligning to TRBD1. The germline V gene encodes CDR1 SGHTA and CDR2 FQGTGA. This CDR3 spans 13 amino acids. Trimming at V came to 4 bases and at J to 6 bases, leaving 4 bases not matched to a gene. Variable domain in full (rest from reference TRBV7-3 and TRBJ1-2): GAGVSQTPSNKVTEKGKYVELRCDPISGHTALYWYRQSLGQGPEFLIYFQGTGAADDSGLPNDRFFAVRPEGSVSTLKIQRTERGDSAVYLCASSWQGADGYTFGSGTRLTVV.

The V and J genes are TRBV7-2 and TRBJ2-7; D not certain. The ends were cut back, 3 bases at V and 1 base at J, with 13 bases in the middle. The CDR3 spans 15 residues. Germline CDR1 is SGHTA and CDR2 is FQGNSA. In DNA form, the CDR3 reads TGTGCCAGCAGCTTGGGCAGAGGCCCTTCCTACGAGCAGTACTTC. The encoded protein is CASSLGRGPSYEQYF.

This rearrangement joins TRBV29-1 to TRBJ1-1; D uncertain. The V end was cut by 0 bases, the J end by 1 base, with 15 bases between. Germline-derived CDR1 and CDR2 are SQVTM and ANQGSEA. This CDR3 is 16 amino acids long. CDR3 amino acids: CSVEDLGVVSNTEAFF. In nucleotides, the CDR3 is TGCAGCGTTGAAGATCTAGGAGTAGTCTCGAACACTGAAGCTTTCTTT.